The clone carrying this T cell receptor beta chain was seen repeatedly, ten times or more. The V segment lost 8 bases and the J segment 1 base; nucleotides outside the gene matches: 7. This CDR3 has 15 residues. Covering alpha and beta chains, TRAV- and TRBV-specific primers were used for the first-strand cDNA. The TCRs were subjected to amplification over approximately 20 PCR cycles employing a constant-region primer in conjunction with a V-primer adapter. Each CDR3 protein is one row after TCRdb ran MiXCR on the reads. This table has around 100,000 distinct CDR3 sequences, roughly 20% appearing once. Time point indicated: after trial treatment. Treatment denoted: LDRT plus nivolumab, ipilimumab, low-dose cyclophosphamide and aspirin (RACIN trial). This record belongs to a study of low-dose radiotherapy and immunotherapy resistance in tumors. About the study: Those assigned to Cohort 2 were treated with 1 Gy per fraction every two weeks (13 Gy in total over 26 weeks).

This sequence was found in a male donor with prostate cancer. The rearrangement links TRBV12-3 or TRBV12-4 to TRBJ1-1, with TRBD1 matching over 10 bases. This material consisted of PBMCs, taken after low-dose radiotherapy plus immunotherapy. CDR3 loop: CASGPRDRGNTEAFF. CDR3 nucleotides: TGTGCCAGCGGACCCAGGGACAGGGGGAACACTGAAGCTTTCTTT.